Following are 18 T cell receptor beta chains from one sample sequenced in a study of blood T cell repertoires in COVID-19. Assay used: immunoSEQ multiplex PCR; TCRdb lists only in-frame clones, some missing. The sample contains 120,000 to 150,000 clones, about four fifths of which appear only once. Sequences were obtained from peripheral blood. The receptors here all came from a woman of 80 years or more in a cohort sampled during active or convalescent COVID-19.

J is TRBJ1-2 and V is TRBV19, with D maybe TRBD1 (5 bases). This CDR3 comprises 14 residues. CDR1 and CDR2 from the germline V gene are LNHDA and SQIVND (reference sequence). V was shortened by 2 bases and J by 8 bases, with 15 bases between the two germline ends. The DNA of the CDR3 is TGTGCCAGTAGTATATCGGGGCCGGGGGACGGCTACACCTTC. This codes for CASSISGPGDGYTF.

This chain links TRBV10-3 with TRBJ2-1; the D gene is possibly TRBD2 (6 bases). Trimming removed 2 bases from V and 9 bases from J, with 8 bases in between. The CDR3 loop spans 12 amino acids. Germline V gene sequence: CDR1 ENHRY, CDR2 SYGVKD. The CDR3 bases are TGTGCCATCAGTGAGATTAGCGGTGAGCAGTTCTTC. Translated: CAISEISGEQFF.

A single count supports this clone. V and J are TRBV7-6 and TRBJ2-5, with D perhaps matching TRBD2 (7 bases). CDR3 size: 15 residues. With 0 bases removed from V and 5 bases from J, the gap between germline ends came to 13 bases. The germline CDR1 and CDR2 sequences are SGHVS and FNYEAQ. CDR3 in amino acids: CASSLAGGPRETQYF. In nucleotides, the CDR3 is TGTGCCAGCAGCTTAGCGGGGGGGCCGCGGGAGACCCAGTACTTC.

This rearrangement joins TRBV24-1 to TRBJ1-2, with TRBD1 matching over 10 bases. With V trimmed by 4 bases and J by 4 bases, 5 bases remained unmatched. The CDR3 has 15 residues. Germline CDR1 KGHDR, CDR2 SFDVKD. DNA of the CDR3: TGTGCCACCAGTGAGGGGACAGGGGATGGCTATGGCTACACCTTC. This codes for CATSEGTGDGYGYTF.

CDR3 DNA: TGTGCCACCAGTGACCACGGACAGGGGGCTGGCCATGAGCAGTTCTTC. Protein product: CATSDHGQGAGHEQFF. The V gene is TRBV24-1, the J gene TRBJ2-1; TRBD1 aligns across 11 bases. This CDR3 is built from 16 residues. Losses at the gene ends were 4 bases for V and 8 bases for J; bases not matched to a gene: 9. Looked up from germline, CDR1 is KGHDR and CDR2 is SFDVKD.

This rearrangement joins TRBV27 to TRBJ2-5; 7 bases are a match to TRBD2. Germline CDR1 MNHEY, CDR2 SMNVEV (reference sequence). With 1 base clipped from V and 1 base from J, the junction kept 3 bases outside the gene matches. There are 15 residues in the CDR3. The CDR3 here is CASSLWGGFQETQYF. For the CDR3, the DNA is TGTGCCAGCAGTTTATGGGGGGGTTTCCAAGAGACCCAGTACTTC.

This clone was seen more than once but under ten times. CDR3 sequence (DNA): TGTGCCAGCAGTTCGGGATTCCGTACTCAGCCCCAGCATTTT. Protein product: CASSSGFRTQPQHF. The rearrangement uses TRBV27 and TRBJ1-5; no reliable D call. The CDR3 is 14 amino acids. V dropped 4 bases and J dropped 6 bases, with 13 bases sitting between them. Germline V gives CDR1 MNHEY, CDR2 SMNVEV (reference sequence).

The chain recombines TRBV29-1 with TRBJ1-2, with D hard to call. This CDR3 spans 13 amino acids. Trimming took off 3 bases at V and 4 bases at J, with 12 bases between the two ends. The germline V gene encodes CDR1 SQVTM and CDR2 ANQGSEA. CDR3 DNA sequence: TGCAGCGTTGATCCCCCGGGTCCCTATGGCTACACCTTC. Translated: CSVDPPGPYGYTF.

V gene TRBV5-4 combines with J gene TRBJ1-6; TRBD1 might be the D (5 bases). Germline V gives CDR1 SGHNT, CDR2 YYREEE (reference sequence). The CDR3 is 15 amino acids. V was pared by 4 bases and J by 7 bases, with 15 bases between. The CDR3 region has the DNA TGTGCCAGCAGCCCGGAGACAGCTAGAAATTCACCCCTCCACTTT. As protein: CASSPETARNSPLHF.

This rearrangement joins TRBV7-8 to TRBJ1-1, with a tentative D call TRBD1 (5 bases). Looked up from germline, CDR1 is SGHVS and CDR2 is FQNEAQ. The ends were cut back, 5 bases at V and 5 bases at J, with 15 bases in the middle. The CDR3 totals 14 residues. This CDR3 reads CASSPRWAGTEAFF. CDR3 coding DNA: TGTGCCAGCAGCCCTAGATGGGCAGGGACTGAAGCTTTCTTT.

CDR3: CSTWTGHHTSTDTQYF. The CDR3 nucleotides read TGCAGCACTTGGACAGGGCACCATACTAGCACAGATACGCAGTATTTT. The chain joins TRBV29-1 to TRBJ2-3; TRBD1 aligns across 8 bases. The CDR3 contains 16 residues. The germline V gene has CDR1 SQVTM and CDR2 ANQGSEA. The V and J ends lost 8 bases and 0 bases, in that order; junction bases with no gene match: 13.

The V call is TRBV18, the J call TRBJ2-5, with 7 bases that match TRBD1. The CDR3 sequence is 15 residues long. With V trimmed by 5 bases and J by 1 base, 7 bases remained unmatched. The germline gives CDR1 KGHSH, CDR2 LQKENI. The CDR3 sequence: CASSSPGQTQETQYF. CDR3 in DNA: TGTGCCAGCTCATCGCCGGGACAGACCCAAGAGACCCAGTACTTC.

The genes are TRBV28 and TRBJ2-1; 12 bases are shared with TRBD2. Germline V gives CDR1 MDHEN, CDR2 SYDVKM. V lost 0 bases and J lost 7; bases outside the gene matches: 4. CDR3 length equals 16 residues. The chain's CDR3 is CASSLWGTSGRNEQFF. CDR3 in DNA: TGTGCCAGCAGTTTATGGGGGACTAGCGGGCGGAATGAGCAGTTCTTC.

DNA of the CDR3: TGTGCCAGCAGCGTGGGGCGGGATATAGAGAATGAGCAGTTCTTC. It specifies CASSVGRDIENEQFF. V usage is TRBV9 and J usage is TRBJ2-1; D possibly corresponds to TRBD2 (6 bases). The CDR3 is made up of 15 amino acids. From germline, CDR1 is SGDLS and CDR2 YYNGEE. With 2 bases removed from V and 7 bases from J, the gap between germline ends came to 16 bases.

V and J are TRBV27 and TRBJ1-5; TRBD1 might be the D (5 bases). The germline CDR1 and CDR2 sequences are MNHEY and SMNVEV (reference sequence). Between the trimmed V and J ends, which lost 4 bases and 1 base, there was a span of 11 bases. CDR3 length: 15 amino acids. The CDR3 DNA is TGTGCCAGCAGTTCATCCAGGGTGAGCAATCAGCCCCAGCATTTT. Protein product: CASSSSRVSNQPQHF.

The count of this clone is one. The rearrangement joins TRBV18 to TRBJ1-4; 9 bases align to TRBD1. CDR3 size: 14 residues. From germline, CDR1 is KGHSH and CDR2 LQKENI. With 3 bases clipped from V and 8 bases from J, the junction kept 4 bases outside the gene matches. The CDR3 nucleotides read TGTGCCAGCTCACCGGACAGGGGATTGGAAAAACTGTTTTTT. Translation gives CASSPDRGLEKLFF.

The chain carries TRBV18 and TRBJ2-7, with 7 bases that match TRBD2. With 0 bases clipped from V and 6 bases from J, the junction kept 2 bases outside the gene matches. CDR1 and CDR2 (germline): KGHSH, LQKENI. The CDR3 runs to 13 residues. CDR3 sequence reads: CASSPPGGREQYF. The CDR3 DNA reads TGTGCCAGCTCACCACCGGGAGGGCGCGAGCAGTACTTC.

As regards this clone: Different DNA sequences within this sample yield the same CDR3. This chain links TRBV6-5 with TRBJ2-3; D is perhaps TRBD1 (6 bases). The V gene's germline CDR1 is MNHEY and CDR2 SVGAGI. V shed 6 bases and J shed 3 bases, with 13 bases lying between them. The CDR3 covers 14 residues. The CDR3 is CASRAGAYTDTQYF. The CDR3 nucleotides are TGTGCCAGCAGGGCAGGGGCTTATACAGATACGCAGTATTTT.